This T cell receptor beta chain was sequenced during a study of T cell repertoires in cytomegalovirus infection (dated by TCRdb to the late 2010s). Regarding the research as a whole: Donor HLA type was relevant to the analysis, because carriage of CMV infection together with the matching HLA type was indicated by public TCR beta signatures.

The CDR3 goes from the cysteine to the phenylalanine over 15 residues. The entry retains the CDR3 DNA only, 45 bases that are in frame from base 1. CDR1 LNHNV and CDR2 YYDKDF are derived from the germline V gene (reference sequence). Relative to germline, V is 0 bases shorter and J is 1 base shorter, with 7 bases between their ends. The listed sequencing device is Illumina HiSeq 1500. In TCRdb, the public reads were trimmed at Q25 with fastp and aligned with MiXCR, with productive beta chains retained. One record per CDR3 amino acid sequence lists the most common genes and DNA. This sample holds around 630,000 distinct CDR3 sequences; 20% to 25% were observed only once. The ten largest clones take up 8% of the sample. General findings and caveats noted by the study authors: The ex vivo response was dominated by HLA-C-restricted CMV-specific TCR beta clonotypes, and the single most frequent clonotype in two of eight donors was supplied by these HLA-C-restricted clonotypes. Carriers of CMV infection plus the relevant HLA type were discriminated by the cumulative frequency of public TCR beta family members in the study cohort and in an independent roughly 340-donor cohort.

This clonotype was detected only a few times. What this receptor recognizes is not known. No quality values exist for individual bases; no much larger clone is one base distant. The chain links TRBV15 with TRBJ1-3; a tentative D call is TRBD1 (5 bases match). Sequenced material: CD8+ T cells from PBMCs. This TCR was recovered from a human donor in good health (CMV status not recorded). Some clones in this sample may be carry-over from other donors' samples. The nucleotides read TGTGCCACCAGCAGAGACAGGGCGTCTGGAAACACCATATATTTT. This gives the protein CATSRDRASGNTIYF.